This is a list of T cell receptor beta chains from one sample in a study of T cell responses to AZD1222 COVID-19 vaccine. Measured with immunoSEQ multiplex PCR; TCRdb has only the in-frame clones, and not every one. The data show roughly 110,000 clones, with roughly 88% seen just once and around 8% held by the top ten. Specimen: peripheral blood, collected 28 days after the second AZD1222 dose. The receptors stem from an adult who received the AZD1222 COVID-19 vaccine. Each CDR3 is given with its conserved first and last residue. Clone size is stated in some rows and not others, as once, few, many or a class when expanded.

abundance	v_gene	CDR3aa
few	TRBV4-3	CASSQDVTSYGYTF
few	TRBV6-4	CASSDSSGATDTQYF
NA	TRBV18	CASSTLGVTQNYGYTF
NA	TRBV2	CASSPGIAGGMVETQYF
NA	TRBV19	CASSIGYLSNQPQHF
NA	TRBV6-5	CASSLRGNTEAFF
NA	TRBV6-6	CASSMGGKNTEAFF
NA	TRBV5-1	CASSLSTPNEKLFF
many	TRBV14	CASSRGNEQFF
NA	TRBV7-7	CASSRTGGYEQFF
NA	TRBV11-3	CASSSGGQGANTEAFF
NA	TRBV5-4	CASNKPGLVGLGEQFF
few	TRBV5-6	CASSRSPGTIPTNEKLFF
few	TRBV29-1	CSVEDPIGVVAYNEQFF
NA	TRBV7-9	CASSPRDRVVYGYTF
NA	TRBV3-1/TRBV3-2	CASSQVDEQYF
NA	TRBV11-2	CASSLPGNTGELFF
NA	TRBV30	CAWAGGQGASKLFF
NA	TRBV5-5	CASSLATGTEAFF
NA	TRBV6-5	CASSWSGPPMNTEAFF
NA	TRBV11-3	CASSRTSGGLYEQFF
NA	TRBV6-5	CASRWARAGEKLFF
NA	TRBV14	CASSQAQTAGDYNSPLHF
NA	TRBV2	CASTGVDARQFF
NA	TRBV19	CASGSSGVSTDTQYF
NA	TRBV11-2	CASSSKTGNLGGYTF
NA	TRBV7-3	CASSLEGTGELFF
few	TRBV29-1	CSGRQAGELFF
few	TRBV3-1/TRBV3-2	CASSQAAGGIIPSMETQYF
once	TRBV6-5	CASSYSTSGGTDTQYF
NA	TRBV7-3	CASSSAGAAADTQYF